This is a list of T cell receptor beta chains from one sample in a study of T cells in Graves' hyperthyroidism and ophthalmopathy. TCRdb passed the multiplex PCR reads through MiXCR, listing each CDR3 protein once. This sample has 600,000 to 850,000 distinct CDR3 sequences, with around a sixth found just once. Sequences were obtained from blood. The origin of the receptors is a woman aged 45-59 years with Graves' hyperthyroidism that later progressed to Graves' ophthalmopathy. CDR3s include the opening cysteine and the closing phenylalanine or tryptophan. Each record gives: V gene, D gene, clone size, J gene, CDR3 protein, CDR3 DNA. A D gene is named only where the DNA matches it firmly. Only part of the rows carry a size: once, few, many, or a class if the clone is expanded.

V: TRBV29-1; D: .; size: .; J: TRBJ1-2; CDR3: CSVDLTATGGYTF; DNA: TGCAGCGTCGACCTGACGGCCACAGGAGGCTACACCTTC
V: TRBV7-2; D: .; size: .; J: TRBJ2-7; CDR3: CASSSLSVRGEQYF; DNA: TGTGCCAGCAGCTCCCTAAGTGTTAGGGGCGAGCAGTACTTC
V: TRBV5-6; D: .; size: .; J: TRBJ2-3; CDR3: CASSLSSAADTQYF; DNA: TGTGCCAGCAGCTTGTCCTCGGCGGCAGATACGCAGTATTTT
V: TRBV10-3; D: .; size: many; J: TRBJ1-1; CDR3: CAISASMSNTEAFF; DNA: TGTGCCATCAGTGCGTCTATGTCGAACACTGAAGCTTTCTTT
V: TRBV20-1; D: .; size: .; J: TRBJ1-6; CDR3: CSASTIRDMASPLHF; DNA: TGCAGTGCTAGCACGATCCGGGACATGGCTTCACCCCTCCACTTT
V: TRBV12-3/TRBV12-4; D: .; size: many; J: TRBJ2-1; CDR3: CASSLGSFRDEQFF; DNA: TGTGCCAGCAGTTTAGGTAGTTTTAGGGATGAGCAGTTCTTC
V: TRBV3-1; D: TRBD2; size: many; J: TRBJ2-3; CDR3: CASSRTMGLAGALVVPQYF; DNA: TGTGCCAGCAGCCGAACGATGGGACTAGCGGGGGCCCTCGTCGTCCCGCAGTATTTT
V: TRBV20-1; D: .; size: .; J: TRBJ1-1; CDR3: CSARSVRVGATEAFF; DNA: TGCAGTGCTAGGTCGGTCAGGGTAGGGGCCACTGAAGCTTTCTTT
V: TRBV6-1; D: TRBD1; size: many; J: TRBJ1-1; CDR3: CASSQGARPEAFF; DNA: TGTGCCAGCAGCCAGGGGGCTCGGCCTGAAGCTTTCTTT
V: TRBV7-6; D: TRBD2; size: few; J: TRBJ2-5; CDR3: CASSLGTTSFEVQYF; DNA: TGTGCCAGCAGCTTGGGAACGACTAGCTTTGAGGTCCAGTACTTC
V: TRBV10-3; D: TRBD1; size: few; J: TRBJ2-2; CDR3: CAISESRTGGKIGELFF; DNA: TGTGCCATCAGTGAGTCTCGGACAGGGGGGAAGATCGGGGAGCTGTTTTTT
V: TRBV15; D: .; size: .; J: TRBJ1-2; CDR3: CATGQSLNYGYTF; DNA: TGTGCCACCGGCCAAAGTCTTAACTATGGCTACACCTTC
V: TRBV24-1; D: TRBD1; size: .; J: TRBJ2-1; CDR3: CATGTGALNEQFF; DNA: TGTGCCACCGGGACAGGGGCTCTCAATGAGCAGTTCTTC
V: TRBV5-1; D: .; size: few; J: TRBJ1-1; CDR3: CASSLVPQGTEAFF; DNA: TGCGCCAGCAGCTTGGTTCCCCAGGGGACTGAAGCTTTCTTT
V: TRBV9; D: .; size: .; J: TRBJ1-1; CDR3: CASSPGPLGTEAFF; DNA: TGTGCCAGCAGCCCTGGGCCCCTCGGCACTGAAGCTTTCTTT
V: TRBV18; D: TRBD1; size: many; J: TRBJ1-2; CDR3: CASSAGGSGYGYTF; DNA: TGTGCCAGCTCGGCAGGGGGCTCGGGCTATGGCTACACCTTC
V: TRBV18; D: TRBD2; size: many; J: TRBJ2-3; CDR3: CASSPPLAGPADTQYF; DNA: TGTGCCAGCTCACCACCCCTAGCGGGACCGGCAGATACGCAGTATTTT
V: TRBV5-4; D: .; size: few; J: TRBJ1-2; CDR3: CATQGDFRTYGYTF; DNA: TGTGCCACCCAAGGGGACTTTAGAACCTATGGCTACACCTTC
V: TRBV15; D: TRBD1; size: few; J: TRBJ1-4; CDR3: CATRSGTATEKLFF; DNA: TGTGCCACCAGAAGCGGGACAGCGACAGAAAAACTGTTTTTT
V: TRBV11-2; D: TRBD1; size: many; J: TRBJ2-7; CDR3: CASSVRGQGVNSYEQYF; DNA: TGTGCCAGCAGCGTGAGGGGACAGGGGGTCAACTCCTACGAGCAGTACTTC
V: TRBV5-1; D: .; size: many; J: TRBJ2-3; CDR3: CASSLRTSFGDTQYF; DNA: TGCGCCAGCAGCTTGCGGACCTCCTTTGGAGATACGCAGTATTTT
V: TRBV18; D: .; size: few; J: TRBJ1-2; CDR3: CASSQDRRELGYTF; DNA: TGTGCCAGCTCACAAGACAGGCGAGAGTTGGGCTACACCTTC
V: TRBV3-1; D: .; size: many; J: TRBJ2-5; CDR3: CASSPRIRYQETQYF; DNA: TGTGCCAGCAGCCCCCGGATACGGTACCAAGAGACCCAGTACTTC
V: TRBV19; D: TRBD2; size: .; J: TRBJ2-1; CDR3: CASSIAIAGAEVNEQFF; DNA: TGTGCCAGTAGTATAGCGATAGCGGGGGCCGAGGTGAATGAGCAGTTCTTC
V: TRBV9; D: TRBD2; size: few; J: TRBJ2-2; CDR3: CASSRAGDDAGELFF; DNA: TGTGCCAGCAGCCGAGCGGGGGACGACGCCGGGGAGCTGTTTTTT
V: TRBV6-1; D: TRBD1; size: few; J: TRBJ2-1; CDR3: CASSPRPRQGPYNEQFF; DNA: TGTGCCAGCAGTCCACGGCCACGACAGGGTCCCTACAATGAGCAGTTCTTC
V: TRBV29-1; D: .; size: few; J: TRBJ1-2; CDR3: CSVAGVYGYTF; DNA: TGCAGCGTAGCGGGTGTTTATGGCTACACCTTC
V: TRBV30; D: .; size: many; J: TRBJ1-1; CDR3: CAWSLRRVSTEAFF; DNA: TGTGCCTGGAGTCTCCGCAGGGTAAGCACTGAAGCTTTCTTT
V: TRBV5-5; D: TRBD1; size: many; J: TRBJ2-3; CDR3: CASSSRQGRSTDTQYF; DNA: TGTGCCAGCAGCTCCAGACAGGGGAGATCCACAGATACGCAGTATTTT
V: TRBV14; D: .; size: .; J: TRBJ1-1; CDR3: CASSQASGLGTEAFF; DNA: TGTGCCAGCAGCCAAGCTTCAGGGCTGGGTACTGAAGCTTTCTTT
V: TRBV20-1; D: TRBD1; size: few; J: TRBJ2-3; CDR3: CSATTGDGTDTQYF; DNA: TGCAGTGCTACAACAGGGGACGGCACAGATACGCAGTATTTT
V: TRBV20-1; D: TRBD1; size: once; J: TRBJ1-5; CDR3: CSATQGGANQPQHF; DNA: TGCAGTGCTACCCAAGGGGGCGCCAATCAGCCCCAGCATTTT
V: TRBV20-1; D: .; size: few; J: TRBJ2-3; CDR3: CSASTGGGDTQYF; DNA: TGCAGTGCTAGTACAGGGGGGGGGGATACGCAGTATTTT
V: TRBV20-1; D: TRBD2; size: .; J: TRBJ2-1; CDR3: CSAPLSLAGANEQFF; DNA: TGCAGTGCACCATTGTCACTAGCGGGGGCCAATGAGCAGTTCTTC
V: TRBV11-3; D: TRBD1; size: once; J: TRBJ2-5; CDR3: CASSLGDRAETQYF; DNA: TGTGCCAGCAGCTTAGGGGACAGGGCAGAGACCCAGTACTTC
V: TRBV5-1; D: .; size: few; J: TRBJ1-2; CDR3: CASSSGWGGHYGYTF; DNA: TGCGCCAGCAGCTCGGGTTGGGGAGGACACTATGGCTACACCTTC
V: TRBV5-1; D: .; size: many; J: TRBJ1-2; CDR3: CASSLVTEDGYTF; DNA: TGCGCCAGCAGCTTGGTGACAGAAGATGGCTACACCTTC
V: TRBV9; D: TRBD2; size: .; J: TRBJ2-1; CDR3: CASSVGLSSGNEQFF; DNA: TGTGCCAGCAGCGTAGGATTGTCTAGCGGGAATGAGCAGTTCTTC
V: TRBV30; D: .; size: many; J: TRBJ2-5; CDR3: CAWKANQETQYF; DNA: TGTGCCTGGAAGGCAAACCAAGAGACCCAGTACTTC
V: TRBV7-2; D: TRBD2; size: few; J: TRBJ2-5; CDR3: CASSLELSGGTQYF; DNA: TGTGCCAGCAGCTTAGAGCTTAGCGGGGGGACCCAGTACTTC
V: TRBV29-1; D: .; size: .; J: TRBJ1-2; CDR3: CSVEGYTETYGYTF; DNA: TGCAGCGTTGAGGGCTATACAGAGACCTATGGCTACACCTTC
V: TRBV5-1; D: TRBD2; size: .; J: TRBJ2-5; CDR3: CASSLVSGAVAETQYF; DNA: TGCGCCAGCAGCTTGGTTAGCGGGGCCGTTGCAGAGACCCAGTACTTC
V: TRBV20-1; D: .; size: many; J: TRBJ1-1; CDR3: CSARDVTGTEAFF; DNA: TGCAGTGCTAGAGATGTAACGGGCACTGAAGCTTTCTTT
V: TRBV6-2/TRBV6-3; D: .; size: .; J: TRBJ2-3; CDR3: CASSTSGGSNTQYF; DNA: TGTGCCAGCAGTACTTCCGGGGGTTCTAATACGCAGTATTTT
V: TRBV5-4; D: .; size: .; J: TRBJ1-5; CDR3: CASSPGPLFGGNQPQHF; DNA: TGTGCCAGCAGCCCGGGACCCCTTTTCGGTGGCAATCAGCCCCAGCATTTT
V: TRBV5-6; D: .; size: .; J: TRBJ2-3; CDR3: CASSLVLTSRTDTQYF; DNA: TGTGCCAGCAGCTTGGTGCTCACTAGTCGCACAGATACGCAGTATTTT